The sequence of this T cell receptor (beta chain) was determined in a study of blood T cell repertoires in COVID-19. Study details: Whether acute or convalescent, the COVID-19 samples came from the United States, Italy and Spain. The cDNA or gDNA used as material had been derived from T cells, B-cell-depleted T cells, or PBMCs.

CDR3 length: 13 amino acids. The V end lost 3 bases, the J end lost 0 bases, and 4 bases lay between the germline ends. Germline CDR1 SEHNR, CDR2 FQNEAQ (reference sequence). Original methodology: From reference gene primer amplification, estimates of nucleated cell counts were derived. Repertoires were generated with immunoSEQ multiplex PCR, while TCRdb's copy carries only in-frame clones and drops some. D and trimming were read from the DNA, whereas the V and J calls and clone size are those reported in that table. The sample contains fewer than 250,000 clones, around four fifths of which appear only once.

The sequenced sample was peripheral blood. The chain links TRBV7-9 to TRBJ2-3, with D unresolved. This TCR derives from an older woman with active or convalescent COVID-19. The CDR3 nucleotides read TGTGCCAGCAGCTTGGGCAGCACAGATACGCAGTATTTT. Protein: CASSLGSTDTQYF.